The present T cell receptor (beta chain) was sequenced within a study of CXCR3-negative and CXCR3-positive naive CD8 T cells. All TRB cDNA libraries came from 5' RACE performed with UMI labels. After re-calling the 5' RACE reads, TCRdb lists one entry per CDR3 protein, DNA absent. The sample totals about 82,000 distinct CDR3 sequences. The CDR3 length is 13 residues. Germline CDR1 reads MNHNY; CDR2 reads SVGAGI (reference sequence). The chain joins TRBV6-6 to TRBJ2-5. This TCR was recovered from a human donor in good health. Some clones in this sample may be carry-over from other donors' samples. The specimen was naive CXCR3- CD8+ T cells from blood. As to subset: CD45RO-CCR7+CD27+CD95- naive CD8+ T cells lacking CXCR3 (TNR3-). This CDR3 reads CASSVGEQETQYF.